A selection of T cell receptor beta chains follows, all from one sample in a study of T cell repertoires in ileal Crohn's disease. Sequencing used immunoSEQ multiplex PCR; TCRdb keeps in-frame clones, though not all of them. Among over 8,500 clones listed, 72% were seen once. The sample comprised ileal tissue. These receptors were obtained from an adult with Crohn's disease. CDR3s include the opening cysteine and the closing phenylalanine or tryptophan. Fields, in order: D gene, clone size, V gene, J gene, CDR3 DNA, CDR3 protein. D genes are given only for firm matches. Rows may omit the clone size; those that give it use once, few, many or a size class.

TRBD2	few	TRBV6-5	TRBJ2-7	TGTGCCAGCATTGACGGGACTAGCGGGAGTCGGGAGCAGTACTTC	CASIDGTSGSREQYF
-	-	TRBV29-1	TRBJ2-2	TGCAGCGTTGTAAAACAGAACACCGGGGAGCTGTTTTTT	CSVVKQNTGELFF
TRBD2	large	TRBV14	TRBJ2-7	TGTGCCAGCAGCCCTCTCGGGACTAGCGCAACCTACGAGCAGTACTTC	CASSPLGTSATYEQYF
-	-	TRBV7-9	TRBJ1-2	TGTGCCAGCAGCCCTACCCTTCGCGTGATAGATGGCTACACCTTC	CASSPTLRVIDGYTF
TRBD1	-	TRBV4-1	TRBJ1-4	TGCGCCAGCAGCCATGGGGACAGGGATGAAAAACTGTTTTTT	CASSHGDRDEKLFF
-	-	TRBV7-9	TRBJ2-1	TGTGCCAGCAGCGTGCGGAATGAGCAGTTCTTC	CASSVRNEQFF
TRBD2	once	TRBV28	TRBJ2-1	TGTGCCAGCAGTCCTGCGGGAGTAGTTAATGAGCAGTTCTTC	CASSPAGVVNEQFF
TRBD2	-	TRBV7-2	TRBJ2-3	TGTGCCAGCAGCACAGGACTAGGAACGCAGTATTTT	CASSTGLGTQYF
-	-	TRBV19	TRBJ1-4	TGTGCCAGTAGTATTCTACAGGAAAGCGAAAAACTGTTTTTT	CASSILQESEKLFF
TRBD2	-	TRBV30	TRBJ2-5	TGTGCCTGGAGTGCCGGGACTAGCGGCCAAGAGACCCAGTACTTC	CAWSAGTSGQETQYF
TRBD1	-	TRBV28	TRBJ1-2	TGTGCCAGCACAACCGGGACAGGGGGCGGTCTCTATGGCTACACCTTC	CASTTGTGGGLYGYTF
-	-	TRBV19	TRBJ1-6	TGTGCCAGTAGTCAACTAAATTCACCCCTCCACTTT	CASSQLNSPLHF
-	-	TRBV4-3	TRBJ2-7	TGCGCCAGCAGCCCGTGGACAGTCTCCTACGAGCAGTACTTC	CASSPWTVSYEQYF
-	-	TRBV10-1	TRBJ1-1	TGCGCCAGCAGTGAGCGGAACACTGAAGCTTTCTTT	CASSERNTEAFF
-	-	TRBV6-1	TRBJ2-4	TGTGCCAGCAGTGAAGCGGCCACATTAGCCAAAAACATTCAGTACTTC	CASSEAATLAKNIQYF
TRBD1	-	TRBV15	TRBJ1-4	TGTGCCACCAGCAGAGAAACAGGGGGGACTGAAAAACTGTTTTTT	CATSRETGGTEKLFF
-	medium-sized	TRBV7-4	TRBJ1-2	TGTGCCAGCAGCGGCGAGACAGGAAACTATGGCTACACCTTC	CASSGETGNYGYTF
TRBD2	-	TRBV4-2	TRBJ2-4	TGTGCCAGCACACTAGCGGATGAAGCCAAAAACATTCAGTACTTC	CASTLADEAKNIQYF
TRBD1	-	TRBV28	TRBJ1-2	TGTGCCAGCAGTCCATCCGACAGGGCCCACACCTTC	CASSPSDRAHTF
TRBD1	-	TRBV15	TRBJ2-1	TGTGCCACCAGCAGGACAGGGGGCGGTGAGCAGTTCTTC	CATSRTGGGEQFF
TRBD2	-	TRBV7-7	TRBJ2-1	TGTGCTAGCAGCGCCCTACTAGCGGGAGGCTCCTACAATGAGCAGTTCTTC	CASSALLAGGSYNEQFF
-	-	TRBV5-6	TRBJ1-6	TGTGCCAGCAGCCGGTGGGGGGATAATTCACCCCTCCACTTT	CASSRWGDNSPLHF
-	-	TRBV7-3	TRBJ1-4	TGTGCCAGCAGCCAGGGCCGGAATGAAAAACTGTTTTTT	CASSQGRNEKLFF
TRBD2	-	TRBV15	TRBJ2-1	TGTGCCACCAGCAGGGGGTGGGCGGGAGGTGACAATGAGCAGTTCTTC	CATSRGWAGGDNEQFF
-	-	TRBV6-6	TRBJ2-1	TGTGCCAGCAGCGCGAGGTGGAGCTCCTACAATGAGCAGTTCTTC	CASSARWSSYNEQFF
-	-	TRBV28	TRBJ2-3	TGTGCCAGCAGTTTCTCAGGGATTAGCACAGATACGCAGTATTTT	CASSFSGISTDTQYF
TRBD2	-	TRBV6-5	TRBJ2-5	TGTGCCAGCAGTAGCAAACTAGCGGGTGGGCAGTACTTC	CASSSKLAGGQYF
TRBD2	-	TRBV29-1	TRBJ2-5	TGCAGCGTTGAATGGAGCGGGAGGATCGGAGAGACCCAGTACTTC	CSVEWSGRIGETQYF
TRBD1	-	TRBV5-4	TRBJ1-2	TGTGCCAGCAGCTTGGCGAGACAGGGGAGGAATGGCTACACCTTC	CASSLARQGRNGYTF
-	-	TRBV6-4	TRBJ2-6	TGTGCCAGCAGTGACCTAGGGAGTGGTGGGGCCAACGTCCTGACTTTC	CASSDLGSGGANVLTF
-	-	TRBV6-5	TRBJ1-2	TGTGCCAGCAGTGCCAACAGAAACTATGGCTACACCTTC	CASSANRNYGYTF
-	-	TRBV10-2	TRBJ1-4	TGCGCCAGCAGAACAGGGACTAATGAAAAACTGTTTTTT	CASRTGTNEKLFF
-	-	TRBV19	TRBJ1-5	TGTGCCAGTAGAGATGACAGGCAAAATCAGCCCCAGCATTTT	CASRDDRQNQPQHF
TRBD1	-	TRBV6-5	TRBJ1-1	TGTGCCAGCAGCCGTCGGACAGGGAAGTTGTCTGAAGCTTTCTTT	CASSRRTGKLSEAFF
-	-	TRBV6-6	TRBJ1-1	TGTGCCAGCAGCCCAGGACCCCCCGAGGGCACTGAAGCTTTCTTT	CASSPGPPEGTEAFF
-	-	TRBV27	TRBJ2-7	TGTGCCAGCAGTTTATCTGGTGTGAGCTCCTACGAGCAGTACTTC	CASSLSGVSSYEQYF
-	-	TRBV10-1	TRBJ1-5	TGCGCCAGCAGTGTCGGGGGGATTGGTCAGCCCCAGCATTTT	CASSVGGIGQPQHF
-	few	TRBV7-9	TRBJ1-1	TGTGCCAGCAGCACACCCCGGCGGGACACTGAAGCTTTCTTT	CASSTPRRDTEAFF
TRBD2	-	TRBV15	TRBJ2-7	TGTGCCACCAGCCTTAGCGGGAGGGCCTACGAGCAGTACTTC	CATSLSGRAYEQYF
-	-	TRBV30	TRBJ2-7	TGTGCCTGGAGTCGTTACGGGACACACCCCGAGCAGTACTTC	CAWSRYGTHPEQYF
-	-	TRBV15	TRBJ2-5	TGTGCCACCAGCAGAGTGGGGCTAGGTGAAGAGACCCAGTACTTC	CATSRVGLGEETQYF
-	-	TRBV27	TRBJ2-1	TGTGCCAGCAGTTTATTGGGGGGCAATGAGCAGTTCTTC	CASSLLGGNEQFF
TRBD1	-	TRBV18	TRBJ2-3	TGTGCCAGCTCACCCCAGGGGGCGCGGACAGATACGCAGTATTTT	CASSPQGARTDTQYF
-	large	TRBV29-1	TRBJ1-4	TGCAGCGTACTATTTAGGACAGCAACTAATGAAAAACTGTTTTTT	CSVLFRTATNEKLFF
-	once	TRBV5-1	TRBJ1-2	TGCGCCAGCAGCCTCACCTACCCGACCTTGGGCTCCTATGGCTACACCTTC	CASSLTYPTLGSYGYTF
-	once	TRBV27	TRBJ2-1	TGTGCCAGCAGTTTATCCCTCTACAATGAGCAGTTCTTC	CASSLSLYNEQFF
TRBD2	once	TRBV18	TRBJ2-3	TGTGCCAGCTCACCGCTAGCGGGAGCCGGGGCAGATACGCAGTATTTT	CASSPLAGAGADTQYF
TRBD1	-	TRBV6-1	TRBJ2-7	TGTGCCAGCAAGATGAGACAGGGGCACTACGAGCAGTACTTC	CASKMRQGHYEQYF
-	-	TRBV4-2	TRBJ1-5	TGTGCCAGCAGCCCCCAAGAGAGCAATCAGCCCCAGCATTTT	CASSPQESNQPQHF
TRBD1	-	TRBV30	TRBJ1-2	TGTGCCTGGAGTGTAGATCAGAGGGGGCACCTCCATGGCTACACCTTC	CAWSVDQRGHLHGYTF
-	-	TRBV14	TRBJ2-3	TGTGCCAGCAGCCTTGGGACTCGCATCTCGAGCGCAGATACGCAGTATTTT	CASSLGTRISSADTQYF
-	-	TRBV30	TRBJ1-3	TGTGCCTGGTCCGGGACACTTAACGGAAACACCATATATTTT	CAWSGTLNGNTIYF
TRBD2	-	TRBV5-1	TRBJ2-1	TGCGCCAGCAGCGACGGACTAGCGGGAGAATTTTACAATGAGCAGTTCTTC	CASSDGLAGEFYNEQFF
TRBD1	few	TRBV10-3	TRBJ2-1	TGTGCCATCAGTCCAGCGGGACAGGGGGCGAATGAGCAGTTCTTC	CAISPAGQGANEQFF
-	-	TRBV28	TRBJ2-7	TGTGCCAGCAGCCCTGGAGGGAGGAGGGTCTACGAGCAGTACTTC	CASSPGGRRVYEQYF